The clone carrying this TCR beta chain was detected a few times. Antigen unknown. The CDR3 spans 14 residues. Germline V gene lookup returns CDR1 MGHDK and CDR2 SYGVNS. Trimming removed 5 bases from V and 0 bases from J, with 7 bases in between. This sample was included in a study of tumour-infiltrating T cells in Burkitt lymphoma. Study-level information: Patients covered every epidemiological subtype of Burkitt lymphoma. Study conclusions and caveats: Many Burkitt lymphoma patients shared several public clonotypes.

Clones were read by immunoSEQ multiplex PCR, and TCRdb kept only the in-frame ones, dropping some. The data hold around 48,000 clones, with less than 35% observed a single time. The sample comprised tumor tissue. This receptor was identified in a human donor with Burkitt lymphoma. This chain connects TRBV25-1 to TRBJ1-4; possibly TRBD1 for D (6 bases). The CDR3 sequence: CASSRTATNEKLFF. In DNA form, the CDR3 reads TGTGCCAGCAGTAGGACAGCAACTAATGAAAAACTGTTTTTT.